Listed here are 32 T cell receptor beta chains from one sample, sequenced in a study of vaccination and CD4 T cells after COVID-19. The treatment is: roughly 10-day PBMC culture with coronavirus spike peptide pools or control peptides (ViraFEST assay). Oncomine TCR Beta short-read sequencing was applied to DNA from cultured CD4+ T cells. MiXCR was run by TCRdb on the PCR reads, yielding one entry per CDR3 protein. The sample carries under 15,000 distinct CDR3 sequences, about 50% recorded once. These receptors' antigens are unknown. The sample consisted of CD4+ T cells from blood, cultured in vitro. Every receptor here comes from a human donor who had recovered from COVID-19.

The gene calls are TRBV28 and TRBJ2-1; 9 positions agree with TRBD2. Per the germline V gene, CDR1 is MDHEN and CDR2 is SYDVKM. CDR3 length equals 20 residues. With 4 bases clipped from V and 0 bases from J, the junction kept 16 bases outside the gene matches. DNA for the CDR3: TGTGCCAGCAGTTCTTTGGTTGGGCTAGCGGGACTTGGCTCCTACAATGAGCAGTTCTTC. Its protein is CASSSLVGLAGLGSYNEQFF.

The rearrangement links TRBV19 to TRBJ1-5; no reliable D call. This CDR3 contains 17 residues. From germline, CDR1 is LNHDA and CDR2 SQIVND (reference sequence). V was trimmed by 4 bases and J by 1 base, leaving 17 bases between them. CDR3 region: CASSSLHRVLSNQPQHF. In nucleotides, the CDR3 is TGTGCCAGTAGTAGCCTCCATCGTGTCCTAAGCAATCAGCCCCAGCATTTT.

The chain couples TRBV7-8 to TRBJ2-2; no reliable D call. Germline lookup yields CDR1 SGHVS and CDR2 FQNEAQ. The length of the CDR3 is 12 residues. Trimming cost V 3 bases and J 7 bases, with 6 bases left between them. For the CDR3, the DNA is TGTGCCAGCAGCTTCCATCGCGGGGAGCTGTTTTTT. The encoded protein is CASSFHRGELFF.

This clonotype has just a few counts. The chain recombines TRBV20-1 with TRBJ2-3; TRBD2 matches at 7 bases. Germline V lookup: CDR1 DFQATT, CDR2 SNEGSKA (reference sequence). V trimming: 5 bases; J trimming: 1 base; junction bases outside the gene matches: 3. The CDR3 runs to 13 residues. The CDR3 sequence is CSADREGTDTQYF. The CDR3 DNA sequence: TGCAGTGCTGATCGGGAGGGCACAGATACGCAGTATTTT.

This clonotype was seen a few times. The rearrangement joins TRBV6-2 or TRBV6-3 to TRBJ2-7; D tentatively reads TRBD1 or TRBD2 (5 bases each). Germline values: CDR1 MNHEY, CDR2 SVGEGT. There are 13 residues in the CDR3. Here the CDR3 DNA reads TGTGTCAGTCGTCAGAGTGGGGGCTACGAGCAGTACTTC. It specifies CVSRQSGGYEQYF.

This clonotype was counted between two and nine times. This chain's CDR3 is CASRGGLAGVDEQFF. The DNA for the CDR3 is TGTGCCAGCAGAGGGGGGCTAGCGGGAGTGGATGAGCAGTTCTTC. The V gene is TRBV7-2, the J gene TRBJ2-1, with TRBD2 matching over 10 bases. Germline assignment: CDR1 SGHTA and CDR2 FQGNSA. The CDR3 has 15 residues. The V segment lost 6 bases and the J segment 8 bases; nucleotides outside the gene matches: 10. The entire variable domain, with the rest obtained from reference TRBV7-2 and TRBJ2-1, is as follows: GAGVSQSPSNKVTEKGKDVELRCDPISGHTALYWYRQSLGQGLEFLIYFQGNSAPDKSGLPSDRFSAERTGGSVSTLTIQRTQQEDSAVYLCASRGGLAGVDEQFFGPGTRLTVL.

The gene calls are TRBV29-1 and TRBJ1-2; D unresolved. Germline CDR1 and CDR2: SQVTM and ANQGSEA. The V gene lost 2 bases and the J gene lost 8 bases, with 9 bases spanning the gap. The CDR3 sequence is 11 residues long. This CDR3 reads CSVEQGRGYTF. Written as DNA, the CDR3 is TGCAGCGTTGAACAAGGGAGAGGCTACACCTTC.

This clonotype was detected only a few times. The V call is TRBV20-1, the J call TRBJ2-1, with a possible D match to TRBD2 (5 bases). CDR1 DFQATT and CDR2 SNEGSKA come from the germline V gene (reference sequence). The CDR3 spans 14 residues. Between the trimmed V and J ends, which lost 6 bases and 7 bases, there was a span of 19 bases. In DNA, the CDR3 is TGCAGTGCCAATTCGCCCGCCTCGGGGAATGAGCAGTTCTTC. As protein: CSANSPASGNEQFF.

This chain's CDR3 is CASSLGDYRQETQYF. Written as DNA, the CDR3 is TGTGCCAGCAGCTTAGGGGACTATCGCCAAGAGACCCAGTACTTC. This sequence joins TRBV7-9 and TRBJ2-5; the match to TRBD2 covers 7 bases. CDR3 length: 15 residues. After removal of 1 base from V and 1 base from J, the junction contained 3 bases not matched to a gene. Germline CDR1 is SEHNR and CDR2 is FQNEAQ (reference sequence).

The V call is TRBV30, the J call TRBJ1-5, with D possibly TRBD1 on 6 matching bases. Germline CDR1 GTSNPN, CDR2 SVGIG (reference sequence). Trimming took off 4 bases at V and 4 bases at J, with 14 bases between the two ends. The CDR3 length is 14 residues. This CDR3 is CAWNSGTLNQPQHF. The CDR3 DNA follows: TGTGCCTGGAACTCCGGGACACTGAATCAGCCCCAGCATTTT.

The CDR3 nucleotides read TGCAGGGTAGTTCGGCAAGAGACCCAGTACTTC. It encodes CRVVRQETQYF. This chain joins TRBV20-1 and TRBJ2-5, with D unresolved. The CDR3 is 11 amino acids. Germline V gives CDR1 DFQATT, CDR2 SNEGSKA (reference sequence).

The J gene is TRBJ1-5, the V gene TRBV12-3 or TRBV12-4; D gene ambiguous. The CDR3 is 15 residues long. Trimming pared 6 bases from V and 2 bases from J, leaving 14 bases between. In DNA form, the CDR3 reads TGTGCCAGCAGGGGAAGAGAATTCGGCAATCAGCCCCAGCATTTT. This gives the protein CASRGREFGNQPQHF.

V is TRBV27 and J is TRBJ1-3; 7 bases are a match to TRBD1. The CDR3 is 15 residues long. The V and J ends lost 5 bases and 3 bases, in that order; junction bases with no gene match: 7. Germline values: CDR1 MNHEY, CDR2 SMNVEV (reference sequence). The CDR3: CASSQRGQDGNTIYF. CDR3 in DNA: TGTGCCAGCAGTCAAAGGGGGCAGGATGGAAACACCATATATTTT.

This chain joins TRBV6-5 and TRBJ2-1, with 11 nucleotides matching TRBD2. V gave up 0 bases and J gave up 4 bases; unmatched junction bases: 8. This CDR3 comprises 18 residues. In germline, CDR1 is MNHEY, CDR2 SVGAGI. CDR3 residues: CASSYSMWGLADYNEQFF. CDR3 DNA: TGTGCCAGCAGTTACTCTATGTGGGGACTAGCGGATTACAATGAGCAGTTCTTC.

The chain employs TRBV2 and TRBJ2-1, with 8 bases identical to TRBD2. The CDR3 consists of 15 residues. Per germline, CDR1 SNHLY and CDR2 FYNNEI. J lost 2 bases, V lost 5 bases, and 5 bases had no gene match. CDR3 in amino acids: CASSYREGPYNEQFF. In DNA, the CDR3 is TGTGCCAGCAGTTACCGGGAGGGCCCCTACAATGAGCAGTTCTTC.

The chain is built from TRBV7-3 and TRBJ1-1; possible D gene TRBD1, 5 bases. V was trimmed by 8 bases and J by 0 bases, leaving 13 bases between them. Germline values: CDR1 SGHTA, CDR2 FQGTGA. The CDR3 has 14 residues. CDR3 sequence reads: CASSTGRLNTEAFF. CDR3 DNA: TGTGCCAGCTCCACGGGACGCCTGAACACTGAAGCTTTCTTT.

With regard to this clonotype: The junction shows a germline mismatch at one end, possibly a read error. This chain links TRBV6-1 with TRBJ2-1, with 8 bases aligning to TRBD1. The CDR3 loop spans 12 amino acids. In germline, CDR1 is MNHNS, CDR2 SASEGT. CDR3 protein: CACRGLGNEQFF. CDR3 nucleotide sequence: TGTGCCTGCAGGGGGCTCGGGAATGAGCAGTTCTTC.

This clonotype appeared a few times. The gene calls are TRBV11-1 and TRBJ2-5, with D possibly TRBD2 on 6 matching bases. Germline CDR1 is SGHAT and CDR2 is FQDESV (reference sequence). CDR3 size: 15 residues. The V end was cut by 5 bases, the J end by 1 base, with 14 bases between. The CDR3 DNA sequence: TGTGCCAGCAGCCCTCGGGGGAGGTTCCAAGAGACCCAGTACTTC. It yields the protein CASSPRGRFQETQYF.

CDR3 sequence reads: CASSYSAGRGVYNEQFF. CDR3 sequence (DNA): TGTGCCAGCAGTTACTCTGCGGGGCGGGGGGTCTACAATGAGCAGTTCTTC. The gene calls are TRBV6-5 and TRBJ2-1; 8 positions match TRBD2. Germline assignment: CDR1 MNHEY and CDR2 SVGAGI. With 0 bases clipped from V and 3 bases from J, the junction kept 7 bases outside the gene matches. This CDR3 has 17 residues.

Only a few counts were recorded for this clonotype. CDR3 coding DNA: TGTGCCACCAGTGATAGGAGCAGCCTACTCAGGGATACGCAGTATTTT. It is translated as CATSDRSSLLRDTQYF. This chain links TRBV24-1 with TRBJ2-3; the D is unclear. V lost 3 bases and J lost 6, with 18 bases in between. The germline V gene has CDR1 KGHDR and CDR2 SFDVKD. CDR3 length equals 16 residues.

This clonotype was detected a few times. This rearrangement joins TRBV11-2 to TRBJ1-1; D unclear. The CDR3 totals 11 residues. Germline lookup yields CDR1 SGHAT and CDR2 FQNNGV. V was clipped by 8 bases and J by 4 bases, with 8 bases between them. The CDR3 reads CASGEFTEAFF. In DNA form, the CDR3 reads TGTGCCAGCGGAGAGTTCACTGAAGCTTTCTTT. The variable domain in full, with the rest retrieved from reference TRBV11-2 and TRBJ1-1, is EAGVAQSPRYKIIEKRQSVAFWCNPISGHATLYWYQQILGQGPKLLIQFQNNGVVDDSQLPKDRFSAERLKGVDSTLKIQPAKLEDSAVYLCASGEFTEAFFGQGTRLTVV.

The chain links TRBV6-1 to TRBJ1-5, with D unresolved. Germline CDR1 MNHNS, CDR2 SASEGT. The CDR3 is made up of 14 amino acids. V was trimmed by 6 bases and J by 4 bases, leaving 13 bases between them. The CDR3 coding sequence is TGTGCCAGCAGCTTCATGACGGCAAATCAGCCCCAGCATTTT. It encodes CASSFMTANQPQHF.

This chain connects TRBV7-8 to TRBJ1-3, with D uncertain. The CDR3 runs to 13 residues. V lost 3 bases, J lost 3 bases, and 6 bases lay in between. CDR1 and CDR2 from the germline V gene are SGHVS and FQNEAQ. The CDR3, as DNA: TGTGCCAGCAGCTTGGGGAATGGAAACACCATATATTTT. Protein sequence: CASSLGNGNTIYF.

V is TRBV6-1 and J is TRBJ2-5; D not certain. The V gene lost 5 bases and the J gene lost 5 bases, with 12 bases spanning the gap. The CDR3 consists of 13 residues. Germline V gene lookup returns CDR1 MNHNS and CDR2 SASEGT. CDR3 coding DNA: TGTGCCAGCAGTCGGGCTGCTCGGGAGACCCAGTACTTC. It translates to CASSRAARETQYF.

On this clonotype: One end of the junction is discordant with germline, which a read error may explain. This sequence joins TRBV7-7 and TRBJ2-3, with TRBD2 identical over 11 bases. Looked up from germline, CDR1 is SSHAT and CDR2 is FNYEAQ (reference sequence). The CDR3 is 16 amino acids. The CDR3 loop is CASSKGLAGPTDTQYF. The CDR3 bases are TGTGCTAGCAGCAAAGGACTAGCGGGTCCGACAGATACGCAGTATTTT. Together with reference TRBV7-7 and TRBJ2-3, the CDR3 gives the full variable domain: GAGVSQSPRYKVTKRGQDVTLRCDPISSHATLYWYQQALGQGPEFLTYFNYEAQPDKSGLPSDRFSAERPEGSISTLTIQRTEQRDSAMYRCASSKGLAGPTDTQYFGPGTRLTVL.

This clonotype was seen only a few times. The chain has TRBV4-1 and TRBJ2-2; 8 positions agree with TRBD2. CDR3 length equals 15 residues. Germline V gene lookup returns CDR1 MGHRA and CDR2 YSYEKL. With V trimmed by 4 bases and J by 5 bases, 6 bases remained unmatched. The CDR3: CASSLSGSWTGELFF. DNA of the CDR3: TGCGCCAGCAGCCTCAGCGGGAGTTGGACCGGGGAGCTGTTTTTT.

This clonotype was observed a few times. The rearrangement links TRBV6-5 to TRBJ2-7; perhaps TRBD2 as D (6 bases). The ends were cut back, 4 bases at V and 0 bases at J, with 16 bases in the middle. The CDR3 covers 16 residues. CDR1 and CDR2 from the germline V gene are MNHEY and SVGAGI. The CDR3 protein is CASSSASRRDSYEQYF. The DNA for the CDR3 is TGTGCCAGCAGTTCAGCATCAAGGCGGGACTCCTACGAGCAGTACTTC.

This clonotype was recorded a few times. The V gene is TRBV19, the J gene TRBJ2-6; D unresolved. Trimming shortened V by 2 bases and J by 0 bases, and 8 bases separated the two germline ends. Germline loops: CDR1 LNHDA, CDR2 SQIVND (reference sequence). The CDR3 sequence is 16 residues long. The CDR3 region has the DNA TGTGCCAGTAGTATACAGGTTGGCTCTGGGGCCAACGTCCTGACTTTC. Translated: CASSIQVGSGANVLTF.

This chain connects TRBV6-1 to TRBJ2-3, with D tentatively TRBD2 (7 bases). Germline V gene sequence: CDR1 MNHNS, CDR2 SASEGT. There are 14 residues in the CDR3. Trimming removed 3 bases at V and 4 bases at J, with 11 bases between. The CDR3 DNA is TGTGCCAGCAGTGAGGGGGGGCGTCCAGATACGCAGTATTTT. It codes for CASSEGGRPDTQYF.

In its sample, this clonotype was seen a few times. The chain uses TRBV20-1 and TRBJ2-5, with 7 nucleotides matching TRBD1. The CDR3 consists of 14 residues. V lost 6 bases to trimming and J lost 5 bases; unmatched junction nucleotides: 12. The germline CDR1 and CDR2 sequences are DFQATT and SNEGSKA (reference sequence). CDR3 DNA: TGCAGTGCGCCGAGACAGGGTTATAGGGAGACCCAGTACTTC. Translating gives CSAPRQGYRETQYF.

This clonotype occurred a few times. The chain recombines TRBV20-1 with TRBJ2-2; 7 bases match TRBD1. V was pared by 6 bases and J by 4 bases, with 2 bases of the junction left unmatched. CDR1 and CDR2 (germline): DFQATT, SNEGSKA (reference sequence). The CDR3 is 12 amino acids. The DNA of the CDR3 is TGCAGTGCGACAGGGCCCACCGGGGAGCTGTTTTTT. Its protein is CSATGPTGELFF.

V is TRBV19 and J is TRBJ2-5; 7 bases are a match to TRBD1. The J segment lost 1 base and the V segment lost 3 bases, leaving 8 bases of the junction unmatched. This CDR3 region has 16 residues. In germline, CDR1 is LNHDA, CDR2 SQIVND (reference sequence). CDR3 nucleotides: TGTGCCAGTAGTATTACAGGGGCTCTACTCCAAGAGACCCAGTACTTC. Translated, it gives CASSITGALLQETQYF.